Listed below are T cell receptor beta chains from one sample, sequenced in a study of blood T cell repertoires in COVID-19. TCRdb's copy holds only in-frame clones and misses some; the assay was immunoSEQ multiplex PCR. The sample carries about 370,000 clones, roughly 89% recorded once. Specimen: peripheral blood. The receptors shown here come from a young man with active or convalescent COVID-19. The CDR3 runs from the conserved cysteine through the conserved F or W. Each record gives: clone size, J gene, D gene, V gene, CDR3 DNA, CDR3 protein. D genes are given only for firm matches. For some rows the clone size is stated as once, few or many, or as a class when expanded; others skip it.

size: .
J: TRBJ2-5
D: .
V: TRBV4-1
DNA: TGCGCCAGCAGCGGCGTGGGGGCCGGGGAGACCCAGTACTTC
CDR3: CASSGVGAGETQYF

size: once
J: TRBJ1-6
D: TRBD1
V: TRBV2
DNA: TGTGCCAGCAGCTTACAGGGGGCTAGTTATAATTCACCCCTCCACTTT
CDR3: CASSLQGASYNSPLHF

size: .
J: TRBJ2-7
D: .
V: TRBV2
DNA: TGTGCCAGCAGGGGAGCCCCCTACGAGCAGTACTTC
CDR3: CASRGAPYEQYF

size: once
J: TRBJ2-4
D: .
V: TRBV18
DNA: TGTGCCAGCTCACCACCGCTCGGCCCTAGGAGCATTCAGTACTTC
CDR3: CASSPPLGPRSIQYF

size: .
J: TRBJ1-5
D: .
V: TRBV28
DNA: TGTGCCAGCAGTTCCCGGGAGGGTCCACTTAGCAATCAGCCCCAGCATTTT
CDR3: CASSSREGPLSNQPQHF

size: few
J: TRBJ2-1
D: TRBD2
V: TRBV4-1
DNA: TGCGCCAGCAGCCAAGCTTATTTCGGACTAGCTACGGATGAGCAGTTCTTC
CDR3: CASSQAYFGLATDEQFF

size: .
J: TRBJ2-2
D: .
V: TRBV5-1
DNA: TGCGCCAGCAGCTTCGTCGGAACTATCGGGGAGCTGTTTTTT
CDR3: CASSFVGTIGELFF

size: .
J: TRBJ2-4
D: TRBD2
V: TRBV27
DNA: TGTGCCAGCAGTTTAACCATATTGGCGGGAGCCGACATTCAGTACTTC
CDR3: CASSLTILAGADIQYF

size: .
J: TRBJ1-1
D: .
V: TRBV12-5
DNA: TGTGCTAGTGGTTCGGGAGGTTTCACTGAAGCTTTCTTT
CDR3: CASGSGGFTEAFF

size: .
J: TRBJ1-4
D: TRBD1
V: TRBV25-1
DNA: TGTGCCAGCAGCTCTGACGGGTGGACAGGGGAAGAAAAACTGTTTTTT
CDR3: CASSSDGWTGEEKLFF

size: once
J: TRBJ1-4
D: .
V: TRBV5-1
DNA: TGCGCCAGCAGCGAAGGCCGGGCAACTAATGAAAAACTGTTTTTT
CDR3: CASSEGRATNEKLFF

size: .
J: TRBJ1-1
D: .
V: TRBV6-5
DNA: TGTGCCAGCACAAGACAGCACTACATGAACACTGAAGCTTTCTTT
CDR3: CASTRQHYMNTEAFF

size: .
J: TRBJ2-3
D: .
V: TRBV16
DNA: TGTGCCAGCAGCCTAAAAGATACGCAGTATTTT
CDR3: CASSLKDTQYF

size: .
J: TRBJ1-6
D: .
V: TRBV11-2
DNA: TGTGCCAGCAGCCCCCTCGCGGGGTCCTATAATTCACCCCTCCACTTT
CDR3: CASSPLAGSYNSPLHF

size: .
J: TRBJ2-1
D: .
V: TRBV2
DNA: TGTGCCAGCAGACGAGCGATCGGGAGTACTCAGTTCTTC
CDR3: CASRRAIGSTQFF

size: .
J: TRBJ2-1
D: .
V: TRBV6-6
DNA: TGTGCCAGCAGGCCCGGGACTCCGGACGAGCAGTTCTTC
CDR3: CASRPGTPDEQFF

size: .
J: TRBJ1-3
D: TRBD1
V: TRBV5-1
DNA: TGCGCCAGCAGCGACCGGGGACAGAGCTCTGGAAACACCATATATTTT
CDR3: CASSDRGQSSGNTIYF

size: .
J: TRBJ2-1
D: .
V: TRBV6-2/TRBV6-3
DNA: TGTGCCAGCAGTTCAGGGGGGAATGAGCAGTTCTTC
CDR3: CASSSGGNEQFF

size: .
J: TRBJ1-3
D: .
V: TRBV2
DNA: TGTGCCAGCACCCTGGGGGGGACTGGAAACACCATATATTTT
CDR3: CASTLGGTGNTIYF

size: .
J: TRBJ2-1
D: TRBD1
V: TRBV7-3
DNA: TGTGCCAGCAGTCCCACGACAGGGGGGCTATCCTACAATGAGCAGTTCTTC
CDR3: CASSPTTGGLSYNEQFF

size: .
J: TRBJ2-2
D: .
V: TRBV7-2
DNA: TGTGCCAGCAGCCCAAGACTAGTTCCCCGAGGCACCGGGGAGCTGTTTTTT
CDR3: CASSPRLVPRGTGELFF

size: .
J: TRBJ2-2
D: TRBD2
V: TRBV28
DNA: TGTGCCAGCAGCCTTAGCGGGGCCAGGTCCGGGGAGCTGTTTTTT
CDR3: CASSLSGARSGELFF

size: .
J: TRBJ1-6
D: .
V: TRBV27
DNA: TGTGCCAGCAGCAGTTTATATTCACCCCTCCACTTT
CDR3: CASSSLYSPLHF

size: .
J: TRBJ1-2
D: .
V: TRBV19
DNA: TGTGCCAGTAGTCCTTTAGCTAACTATGGCTACACCTTC
CDR3: CASSPLANYGYTF

size: .
J: TRBJ1-2
D: TRBD1
V: TRBV28
DNA: TGTGCCAGCAGTTTAAGGACAGGCTCCAATGGCTACACCTTC
CDR3: CASSLRTGSNGYTF

size: .
J: TRBJ2-7
D: TRBD2
V: TRBV5-4
DNA: TGTGCCAGCAGCTCCCTACTAGCGGGAGGGCCTTACGAGCAGTACTTC
CDR3: CASSSLLAGGPYEQYF

size: few
J: TRBJ1-1
D: .
V: TRBV29-1
DNA: TGCAGCGTTGATCCACTTATGAACACTGAAGCTTTCTTT
CDR3: CSVDPLMNTEAFF

size: .
J: TRBJ1-2
D: TRBD1
V: TRBV5-5
DNA: TGTGCCAGCAGCTGGGGACAGTCCTATGGCTACACCTTC
CDR3: CASSWGQSYGYTF

size: .
J: TRBJ2-6
D: .
V: TRBV6-5
DNA: TGTGCCAGCAGTTACTCGACAGAGTCTGGGGCCAACGTCCTGACTTTC
CDR3: CASSYSTESGANVLTF

size: .
J: TRBJ2-4
D: TRBD2
V: TRBV19
DNA: TGTGCCAGTAGTATAGGCGGGGGAGGCAAAAACATTCAGTACTTC
CDR3: CASSIGGGGKNIQYF

size: .
J: TRBJ1-5
D: .
V: TRBV29-1
DNA: TGCAGCGTTGAACTGGCTTCGAATCAGCCCCAGCATTTT
CDR3: CSVELASNQPQHF

size: .
J: TRBJ2-7
D: TRBD2
V: TRBV18
DNA: TGTGCCAGTCAACCCCCTAGCGGGAGTAGCTACGAGCAGTACTTC
CDR3: CASQPPSGSSYEQYF

size: .
J: TRBJ2-7
D: TRBD1
V: TRBV11-2
DNA: TGTGCCAGCAGCTTGGACAGGACCTACGAGCAGTACTTC
CDR3: CASSLDRTYEQYF

size: .
J: TRBJ2-4
D: TRBD1
V: TRBV7-6
DNA: TGTGCCAGCAGCCCAGGACAGGGGCGAGCCAAAAACATTCAGTACTTC
CDR3: CASSPGQGRAKNIQYF

size: .
J: TRBJ1-5
D: .
V: TRBV7-8
DNA: TGTGCCAGCAGACCTAAAGGGGGGGAAGAAGCAGGTCAGCCCCAGCATTTT
CDR3: CASRPKGGEEAGQPQHF

size: once
J: TRBJ1-4
D: .
V: TRBV19
DNA: TGTGCCAGTACCGCCCCGGGGAATGAAAAACTGTTTTTT
CDR3: CASTAPGNEKLFF

size: .
J: TRBJ2-1
D: .
V: TRBV5-1
DNA: TGCGCCAGCAGCTCGGACAGCCCCTACAATGAGCAGTTCTTC
CDR3: CASSSDSPYNEQFF

size: .
J: TRBJ2-7
D: .
V: TRBV2
DNA: TGTGCCAGCAGTGAATTCACCTCCGGGTACTCGTCCTCCTACGAGCAGTACTTC
CDR3: CASSEFTSGYSSSYEQYF

size: .
J: TRBJ1-3
D: .
V: TRBV5-1
DNA: TGCGCCAGCAGCCCCGGAGGCGTCTCTGGAAACACCATATATTTT
CDR3: CASSPGGVSGNTIYF

size: .
J: TRBJ2-4
D: .
V: TRBV27
DNA: TGTGCCAGCTGGGAGTTGCCCCCCAAAAACATTCAGTACTTC
CDR3: CASWELPPKNIQYF

size: once
J: TRBJ2-2
D: .
V: TRBV24-1
DNA: TGTGCCACCAGTGCCGGGAGGAACACCGGGGAGCTGTTTTTT
CDR3: CATSAGRNTGELFF

size: .
J: TRBJ1-2
D: .
V: TRBV7-9
DNA: TGTGCCAGCAGCTTAGTTCGCACTAAGACTAACTATGGCTACACCTTC
CDR3: CASSLVRTKTNYGYTF

size: few
J: TRBJ1-2
D: .
V: TRBV12-3/TRBV12-4
DNA: TGTGCCAGCAGTACAGGGTCCGGCTACACCTTC
CDR3: CASSTGSGYTF

size: .
J: TRBJ2-1
D: TRBD2
V: TRBV3-1/TRBV3-2
DNA: TGTGCCAGCAAGGAGACTAGCAAGACTATGGGTGAGCAGTTCTTC
CDR3: CASKETSKTMGEQFF

size: once
J: TRBJ1-4
D: .
V: TRBV7-2
DNA: TGTGCCAGCAGCGTCCTTAGGGGCGGAGAAAAACTGTTTTTT
CDR3: CASSVLRGGEKLFF

size: .
J: TRBJ1-1
D: .
V: TRBV6-5
DNA: TGTGCCAGCAGGCAGGGGATTGACACTGAAGCTTTCTTT
CDR3: CASRQGIDTEAFF

size: .
J: TRBJ1-2
D: .
V: TRBV6-1
DNA: TGTGCCAGCAGTGACGGGGTAGGGTCTGGCTATGGCTACACCTTC
CDR3: CASSDGVGSGYGYTF

size: .
J: TRBJ2-5
D: .
V: TRBV7-3
DNA: TGTGCCAGCAGCCTGGCAGGGTCGAGGGAGACCCAGTACTTC
CDR3: CASSLAGSRETQYF

size: .
J: TRBJ2-4
D: TRBD2
V: TRBV19
DNA: TGTGCCAGTCGGAGACTAGCGGGGGCGCTAGCCAAAAACATTCAGTACTTC
CDR3: CASRRLAGALAKNIQYF

size: few
J: TRBJ1-5
D: .
V: TRBV19
DNA: TGTGCCAGTAGTATTGGCGGAGGGCCTAATCAGCCCCAGCATTTT
CDR3: CASSIGGGPNQPQHF

size: .
J: TRBJ2-5
D: TRBD1
V: TRBV29-1
DNA: TGCAGCGGGAACTCAGGGGGATGGACCCAGTACTTC
CDR3: CSGNSGGWTQYF

size: .
J: TRBJ1-2
D: TRBD1
V: TRBV29-1
DNA: TGCAGCGTTATAGGGACAGGTGGGGATTATGGCTACACCTTC
CDR3: CSVIGTGGDYGYTF

size: .
J: TRBJ1-2
D: TRBD1
V: TRBV5-1
DNA: TGCGCCAGCAGCATCGGGACAGCTTATGGCTACACCTTC
CDR3: CASSIGTAYGYTF